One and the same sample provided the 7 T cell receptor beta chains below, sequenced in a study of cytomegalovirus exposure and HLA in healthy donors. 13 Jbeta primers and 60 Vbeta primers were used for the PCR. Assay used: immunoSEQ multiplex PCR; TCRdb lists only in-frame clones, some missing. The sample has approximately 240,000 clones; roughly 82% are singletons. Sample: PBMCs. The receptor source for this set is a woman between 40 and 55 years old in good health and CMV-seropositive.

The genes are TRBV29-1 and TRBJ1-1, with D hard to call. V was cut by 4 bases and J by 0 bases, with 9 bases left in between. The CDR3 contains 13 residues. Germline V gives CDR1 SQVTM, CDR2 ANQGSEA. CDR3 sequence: CSVVSRVNTEAFF. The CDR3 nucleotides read TGCAGCGTTGTTTCCCGGGTGAACACTGAAGCTTTCTTT.

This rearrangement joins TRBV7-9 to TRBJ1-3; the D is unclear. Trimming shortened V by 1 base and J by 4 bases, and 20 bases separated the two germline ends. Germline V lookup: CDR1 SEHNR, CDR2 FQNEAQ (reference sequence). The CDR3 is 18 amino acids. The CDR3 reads CASSLDRVLQLAGNTIYF. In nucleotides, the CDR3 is TGTGCCAGCAGCTTAGATCGGGTTTTACAACTGGCGGGAAACACCATATATTTT.

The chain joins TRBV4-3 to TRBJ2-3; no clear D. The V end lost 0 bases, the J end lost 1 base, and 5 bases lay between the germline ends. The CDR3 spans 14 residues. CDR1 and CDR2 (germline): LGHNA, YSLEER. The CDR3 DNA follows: TGCGCCAGCAGCCAAGATATTGGCACAGATACGCAGTATTTT. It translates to CASSQDIGTDTQYF.

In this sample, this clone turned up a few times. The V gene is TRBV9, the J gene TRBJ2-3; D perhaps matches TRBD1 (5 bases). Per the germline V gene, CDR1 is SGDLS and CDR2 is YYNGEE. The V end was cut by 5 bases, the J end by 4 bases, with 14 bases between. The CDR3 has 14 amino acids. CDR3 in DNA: TGTGCCAGCAGTCGTAGCCAGGGTGCAGATACGCAGTATTTT. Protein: CASSRSQGADTQYF.

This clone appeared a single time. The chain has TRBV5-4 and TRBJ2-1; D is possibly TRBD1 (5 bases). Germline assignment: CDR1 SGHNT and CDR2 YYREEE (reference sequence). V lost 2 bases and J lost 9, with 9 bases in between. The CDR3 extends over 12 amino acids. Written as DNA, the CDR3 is TGTGCCAGCAGCTTACAGGTGGGTGAGCAGTTCTTC. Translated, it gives CASSLQVGEQFF.

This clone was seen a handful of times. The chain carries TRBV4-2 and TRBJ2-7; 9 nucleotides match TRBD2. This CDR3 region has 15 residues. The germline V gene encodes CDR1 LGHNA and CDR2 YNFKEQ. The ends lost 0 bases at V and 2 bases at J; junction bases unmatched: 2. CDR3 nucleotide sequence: TGTGCCAGCAGCCAAGAGACTAGCGGCACCTACGAGCAGTACTTC. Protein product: CASSQETSGTYEQYF.

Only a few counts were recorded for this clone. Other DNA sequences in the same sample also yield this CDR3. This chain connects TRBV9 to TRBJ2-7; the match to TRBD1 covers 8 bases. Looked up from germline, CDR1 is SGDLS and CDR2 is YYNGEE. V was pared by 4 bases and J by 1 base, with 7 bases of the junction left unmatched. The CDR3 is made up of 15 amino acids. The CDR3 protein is CASSPRTGSSYEQYF. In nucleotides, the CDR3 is TGTGCCAGCAGCCCCCGGACAGGGTCATCCTACGAGCAGTACTTC.